One sample yielded the 3 T cell receptor beta chains listed below, sequenced in a study of T cell repertoires in cytomegalovirus infection. The antigens for these receptors are not known. TCRdb reprocessed the reads via MiXCR and lists one record per CDR3 protein. The sample holds 55,000 to 70,000 distinct CDR3 sequences, 20% to 25% seen once. Material: PBMCs, sequenced either directly or after in vitro stimulation (not recorded which). These receptors were taken from a human donor in good health (CMV status not recorded). Some clones in this sample may be carry-over from other donors' samples.

This chain connects TRBV4-3 to TRBJ2-7; D call uncertain. Germline V gives CDR1 LGHNA, CDR2 YSLEER. This CDR3 is 13 amino acids long. Trimming stripped 1 base from V and 4 bases from J, with 8 bases between. The CDR3: CASSQAIQYEQYF. The CDR3 DNA reads as TGCGCCAGCAGCCAAGCTATTCAGTACGAGCAGTACTTC.

V is TRBV20-1 and J is TRBJ2-7, with TRBD2 matching 8 bases. Germline trimming cut 3 bases from V and 3 bases from J; bases unmatched to any gene: 4. CDR1 and CDR2 (germline): DFQATT, SNEGSKA (reference sequence). The CDR3 covers 13 residues. DNA for the CDR3: TGCAGTGCTAGGGGACTAGACGTCTACGAGCAGTACTTC. Translated, it gives CSARGLDVYEQYF.

This clonotype occurred many times. The V and J genes are TRBV7-9 and TRBJ1-5; D not certain. Trimming cost V 5 bases and J 4 bases, with 15 bases left between them. CDR3 length: 15 amino acids. CDR1 is SEHNR and CDR2 is FQNEAQ in the germline V gene (reference sequence). The CDR3 bases are TGTGCCAGCAGCGACGACTACACAGCGAATCAGCCCCAGCATTTT. Its protein is CASSDDYTANQPQHF.